The 32 T cell receptor beta chains below were found in one sample sequenced in a study of T cell changes during pregnancy in multiple sclerosis. The repertoire was sequenced with immunoSEQ multiplex PCR; TCRdb's copy has only in-frame clones and lacks some. The sample shows about 120,000 clones, approximately 94% of them seen only once. The input for sequencing was peripheral blood, taken before pregnancy. These receptors were collected from a female donor with multiple sclerosis, enrolled in a pregnancy study.

V usage is TRBV6-1 and J usage is TRBJ1-2, with D perhaps matching TRBD1 (6 bases). The V gene lost 7 bases and the J gene lost 0 bases, with 12 bases spanning the gap. The germline V gene encodes CDR1 MNHNS and CDR2 SASEGT. The CDR3 has 14 amino acids. The CDR3: CASNSPGANYGYTF. In nucleotides, the CDR3 is TGTGCCAGCAATTCCCCAGGGGCTAACTATGGCTACACCTTC.

J is TRBJ2-5 and V is TRBV28; 11 bases match TRBD1. The V gene's germline CDR1 is MDHEN and CDR2 SYDVKM. CDR3 length equals 16 residues. Unmatched junction bases numbered 11, after V lost 8 bases and J lost 3 bases. The CDR3 DNA reads TGTGCCAGCCATAGCCACTGGACAGGGGGCGAAGAGACCCAGTACTTC. It codes for CASHSHWTGGEETQYF.

This chain links TRBV7-2 with TRBJ2-1, with 11 bases aligning to TRBD2. This CDR3 is 18 amino acids long. J was trimmed by 0 bases and V by 1 base; bases with no gene match: 5. Germline loops: CDR1 SGHTA, CDR2 FQGNSA. The CDR3 bases are TGTGCCAGCAGCTTAGGACTAGCGGGGTATAGCTCCTACAATGAGCAGTTCTTC. It specifies CASSLGLAGYSSYNEQFF.

V is TRBV5-4 and J is TRBJ2-5; 8 bases align to TRBD1. V gave up 4 bases and J gave up 3 bases; unmatched junction bases: 11. The V gene's germline CDR1 is SGHNT and CDR2 YYREEE (reference sequence). The CDR3 runs to 16 residues. CDR3 in DNA: TGTGCCAGCAGCCCCACCCCTGACAGGGGCGAAGAGACCCAGTACTTC. Protein product: CASSPTPDRGEETQYF.

The rearrangement links TRBV5-1 to TRBJ2-1, with 13 bases matching TRBD2. The V segment lost 2 bases and the J segment 6 bases; nucleotides outside the gene matches: 5. The CDR3 extends over 16 amino acids. The germline gives CDR1 SGHRS, CDR2 YFSETQ. CDR3 coding DNA: TGCGCCAGCAGCTTTACTAGCGGGAGGGGAGGCAATGAGCAGTTCTTC. Its translation is CASSFTSGRGGNEQFF.

In its sample, this clone was seen once. The J gene is TRBJ2-7, the V gene TRBV30; 10 bases align to TRBD1. The CDR3 covers 13 residues. V lost 5 bases, J lost 5 bases, and 6 bases stayed unmatched. The germline CDR1 and CDR2 sequences are GTSNPN and SVGIG (reference sequence). The DNA for the CDR3 is TGTGCCTGGGACTTGACAGGGGGCGACGAGCAGTACTTC. It specifies CAWDLTGGDEQYF.

This chain uses TRBV25-1 with TRBJ2-3; tentatively, D is TRBD1 (5 bases). V was shortened by 3 bases and J by 3 bases, with 13 bases between the two germline ends. The germline gives CDR1 MGHDK, CDR2 SYGVNS. The CDR3 totals 15 residues. CDR3 region: CASSDYQGWTDTQYF. CDR3 bases: TGTGCCAGCAGTGATTATCAGGGATGGACAGATACGCAGTATTTT.

This chain links TRBV19 with TRBJ2-4, with TRBD2 matching 14 bases. CDR3 size: 19 residues. Trimming cost V 0 bases and J 6 bases; bases outside gene matches: 10. Germline-derived CDR1 and CDR2 are LNHDA and SQIVND (reference sequence). The CDR3 DNA sequence: TGTGCCAGTAGTATAGATGGGACTAGCGGGAGTAGGTTGGGAAACATTCAGTACTTC. Translation: CASSIDGTSGSRLGNIQYF.

This CDR3 reads CASSITASGQETQYF. For the CDR3, the DNA is TGTGCCAGTAGTATAACGGCTAGCGGACAAGAGACCCAGTACTTC. The chain employs TRBV19 and TRBJ2-5, with 7 bases that match TRBD2. The CDR3 sequence is 15 residues long. The germline CDR1 and CDR2 sequences are LNHDA and SQIVND (reference sequence). Trimming took 2 bases from V and 2 from J; bases not matched to a gene: 5.

This chain links TRBV6-6 with TRBJ2-1; D possibly corresponds to TRBD2 (6 bases). The germline V gene encodes CDR1 MNHNY and CDR2 SVGAGI (reference sequence). V shed 8 bases and J shed 4 bases, with 15 bases lying between them. This CDR3 comprises 14 residues. The CDR3 region is CASCGVPGYNEQFF. In DNA form, the CDR3 reads TGTGCCAGCTGCGGGGTTCCTGGGTACAATGAGCAGTTCTTC.

The chain uses TRBV9 and TRBJ2-3, with D tentatively TRBD2 (6 bases). The CDR3 totals 14 residues. The V gene lost 3 bases and the J gene lost 2 bases, with 10 bases spanning the gap. Germline V gives CDR1 SGDLS, CDR2 YYNGEE. In DNA form, the CDR3 reads TGTGCCAGCAGCGCGGGACTTGCCACAGATACGCAGTATTTT. The encoded protein is CASSAGLATDTQYF.

This clone has a single count. The chain combines TRBV5-6 with TRBJ2-7, with 8 bases fitting TRBD1. Germline loops: CDR1 SGHDT, CDR2 YYEEEE. Trimming took 4 bases from V and 2 from J; bases not matched to a gene: 2. The CDR3 has 13 residues. This chain's CDR3 is CASSPRGPYEQYF. CDR3 bases: TGTGCCAGCAGCCCCAGGGGGCCCTACGAGCAGTACTTC.

The chain has TRBV6-1 and TRBJ1-3; no reliable D call. Germline lookup yields CDR1 MNHNS and CDR2 SASEGT. The ends were cut back, 10 bases at V and 2 bases at J, with 18 bases in the middle. The CDR3 consists of 15 residues. CDR3 protein: CAILRPRGPGNTIYF. CDR3 bases: TGTGCCATCCTCCGACCCCGAGGGCCTGGAAACACCATATATTTT.

The gene calls are TRBV6-6 and TRBJ1-4; 10 bases line up with TRBD1. This CDR3 contains 16 residues. CDR1 is MNHNY, CDR2 SVGAGI, per germline (reference sequence). V trimming: 6 bases; J trimming: 6 bases; junction bases outside the gene matches: 10. CDR3 region: CASSGSTGGWDEKLFF. The CDR3 DNA is TGTGCCAGCAGCGGCTCGACAGGGGGCTGGGATGAAAAACTGTTTTTT.

J is TRBJ2-3 and V is TRBV2; D gene unclear. CDR3 size: 11 residues. Germline CDR1 reads SNHLY; CDR2 reads FYNNEI. V dropped 6 bases and J dropped 6 bases, with 7 bases sitting between them. CDR3 protein: CASRIADTQYF. The DNA of the CDR3 is TGTGCCAGCAGGATAGCTGATACGCAGTATTTT. Full variable domain (remainder filled in from reference TRBV2 and TRBJ2-3): EPEVTQTPSHQVTQMGQEVILRCVPISNHLYFYWYRQILGQKVEFLVSFYNNEISEKSEIFDDQFSVERPDGSNFTLKIRSTKLEDSAMYFCASRIADTQYFGPGTRLTVL.

CDR3 in DNA: TGTGCCAGCAGTTTAACGGACAGGGGGAAAGAGCAGTACTTC. Translating gives CASSLTDRGKEQYF. This sequence joins TRBV27 and TRBJ2-7, with 10 nucleotides matching TRBD1. CDR1 is MNHEY and CDR2 is SMNVEV in the germline V gene (reference sequence). V was clipped by 2 bases and J by 7 bases; unmatched bases: 5. The CDR3 length is 14 residues.

The rearrangement links TRBV7-9 to TRBJ2-3; possibly TRBD2 for D (5 bases). CDR1 and CDR2 from the germline V gene are SEHNR and FQNEAQ (reference sequence). The V and J ends lost 5 bases and 0 bases respectively, with 15 bases between them. This CDR3 has 16 amino acids. CDR3 loop: CASSLPRGDSTDTQYF. The CDR3 DNA reads as TGTGCCAGCAGCCTACCCCGGGGAGATAGCACAGATACGCAGTATTTT. Supplemented by reference TRBV7-9 and TRBJ2-3, the full variable domain reads DTGVSQNPRHKITKRGQNVTFRCDPISEHNRLYWYRQTLGQGPEFLTYFQNEAQLEKSRLLSDRFSAERPKGSFSTLEIQRTEQGDSAMYLCASSLPRGDSTDTQYFGPGTRLTVL.

V is TRBV27 and J is TRBJ1-2; D is uncertain. The germline V and J ends were trimmed by 3 bases and 2 bases, with 19 bases remaining between them. The CDR3 has 17 residues. CDR1 and CDR2 (germline): MNHEY, SMNVEV (reference sequence). CDR3 DNA sequence: TGTGCCAGCAGTTTCCACCATAAAGCGGGCGTAAACTATGGCTACACCTTC. Translation gives CASSFHHKAGVNYGYTF.

This clone came up once. The rearrangement links TRBV29-1 to TRBJ2-3, with TRBD2 matching over 9 bases. The CDR3 is made up of 16 amino acids. Germline values: CDR1 SQVTM, CDR2 ANQGSEA. The V gene end was trimmed by 4 bases and the J gene end by 0 bases; junction bases not matched to a gene: 8. CDR3 loop: CSVVILAGASTDTQYF. Here the CDR3 DNA reads TGCAGCGTTGTCATCTTAGCGGGGGCCAGCACAGATACGCAGTATTTT.

The rearrangement uses TRBV7-3 and TRBJ1-1; D uncertain. This CDR3 comprises 13 residues. The V and J ends lost 1 base and 3 bases respectively, with 6 bases between them. Germline CDR1 is SGHTA and CDR2 is FQGTGA. DNA for the CDR3: TGTGCCAGCAGCTTAATGGGAGACACTGAAGCTTTCTTT. Protein sequence: CASSLMGDTEAFF. The whole variable domain, remainder taken from reference TRBV7-3 and TRBJ1-1, is GAGVSQTPSNKVTEKGKYVELRCDPISGHTALYWYRQSLGQGPEFLIYFQGTGAADDSGLPNDRFFAVRPEGSVSTLKIQRTERGDSAVYLCASSLMGDTEAFFGQGTRLTVV.

The chain uses TRBV14 and TRBJ2-1; 9 nucleotides align to TRBD1. The CDR3 spans 14 residues. J was trimmed by 15 bases and V by 4 bases; bases with no gene match: 13. Per germline, CDR1 SGHDN and CDR2 FVKESK. Here the CDR3 DNA reads TGTGCCAGCAGCCGATTTGACACCGGGACAGGGTTGTTCTTC. Its protein is CASSRFDTGTGLFF.

The rearrangement joins TRBV7-9 to TRBJ1-4; the match to TRBD1 covers 11 bases. This CDR3 has 18 amino acids. Germline V gene data show CDR1 as SEHNR and CDR2 as FQNEAQ (reference sequence). The V and J ends lost 6 bases and 3 bases, in that order; junction bases with no gene match: 12. CDR3 DNA: TGTGCCAGCAGTCCGGACAGGGGGCAGGCGGGAGCTAATGAAAAACTGTTTTTT. Residues: CASSPDRGQAGANEKLFF.

The J gene is TRBJ2-3, the V gene TRBV20-1; D not certain. This CDR3 comprises 11 residues. Germline V lookup: CDR1 DFQATT, CDR2 SNEGSKA (reference sequence). Trimming cost V 6 bases and J 5 bases, with 9 bases left between them. DNA of the CDR3: TGCAGTGCCCCCTTGTTAGATACGCAGTATTTT. It translates to CSAPLLDTQYF.

The chain couples TRBV2 to TRBJ1-2; D uncertain. The germline V and J ends were trimmed by 1 base and 4 bases, with 7 bases remaining between them. CDR3 length: 13 amino acids. Germline lookup yields CDR1 SNHLY and CDR2 FYNNEI. The CDR3 region has the DNA TGTGCCAGCAGTGAAGGGCGGATCTATGGCTACACCTTC. Translation: CASSEGRIYGYTF.

This sequence joins TRBV5-4 and TRBJ2-3, with D perhaps TRBD2 (6 bases). The germline gives CDR1 SGHNT, CDR2 YYREEE (reference sequence). Between the trimmed V and J ends, which lost 5 bases and 2 bases, there was a span of 21 bases. The CDR3 contains 17 residues. This CDR3 is CASRGGAGLASTDTQYF. CDR3 in DNA: TGTGCCAGCAGGGGTGGGGCGGGGCTTGCCTCCACAGATACGCAGTATTTT.

The gene calls are TRBV19 and TRBJ2-7; possible D gene TRBD2, 6 bases. The germline V gene has CDR1 LNHDA and CDR2 SQIVND (reference sequence). The germline V and J ends were trimmed by 8 bases and 7 bases, with 18 bases remaining between them. The CDR3 totals 13 residues. The DNA for the CDR3 is TGTGCCAGTGGCGGGGAAGGTTTGGGGGAGCAGTACTTC. Protein product: CASGGEGLGEQYF.

The chain links TRBV7-3 to TRBJ1-5; D gene unclear. Germline assignment: CDR1 SGHTA and CDR2 FQGTGA. Trimming pared 5 bases from V and 1 base from J, leaving 12 bases between. The CDR3 has 15 amino acids. The CDR3 loop reads CASSLAGGSNQPQHF. The CDR3 bases are TGTGCCAGCAGCCTCGCAGGAGGGAGCAATCAGCCCCAGCATTTT.

Points on this clone: Other DNA sequences in this specimen translate into the identical CDR3. This rearrangement joins TRBV6-5 to TRBJ1-2, with D perhaps matching TRBD1 (5 bases). This CDR3 is built from 13 residues. CDR1 and CDR2 (germline): MNHEY, SVGAGI. Trimming left V 2 bases short and J 3 bases short, with 7 bases between. The CDR3 DNA is TGTGCCAGCAGTTACAAAGGGGACTATGGCTACACCTTC. Protein sequence: CASSYKGDYGYTF.

V gene TRBV5-1 combines with J gene TRBJ1-3; weak D call: TRBD1 (5 bases). This CDR3 is 14 amino acids long. Trimming cost V 3 bases and J 0 bases, with 7 bases left between them. Germline assignment: CDR1 SGHRS and CDR2 YFSETQ. As DNA, the CDR3 is TGCGCCAGCAGCTCAGGGATCTCTGGAAACACCATATATTTT. Amino acid sequence: CASSSGISGNTIYF.

This chain joins TRBV28 and TRBJ1-4; 9 positions agree with TRBD1. With 6 bases clipped from V and 1 base from J, the junction kept 3 bases outside the gene matches. CDR1 is MDHEN, CDR2 SYDVKM, per germline. This CDR3 spans 15 amino acids. In nucleotides, the CDR3 is TGTGCCAGCAGGACAGGGGGAGTAACTAATGAAAAACTGTTTTTT. As protein: CASRTGGVTNEKLFF.

This clone is a singleton in its sample. The chain links TRBV19 to TRBJ1-2; TRBD1 agrees at 10 bases. CDR1 and CDR2 (germline): LNHDA, SQIVND (reference sequence). After removal of 3 bases from V and 3 bases from J, the junction contained 7 bases not matched to a gene. This CDR3 has 16 residues. The CDR3 sequence is CASSIAMTGGDYGYTF. In DNA form, the CDR3 reads TGTGCCAGTAGTATTGCGATGACAGGGGGCGACTATGGCTACACCTTC.

The J gene is TRBJ2-1, the V gene TRBV29-1; the D gene is possibly TRBD2 (7 bases). V was shortened by 4 bases and J by 8 bases, with 12 bases between the two germline ends. The CDR3 is made up of 12 amino acids. Per the germline V gene, CDR1 is SQVTM and CDR2 is ANQGSEA. CDR3 in DNA: TGCAGCGTTGTCAAGGGGGGGTATGAGCAGTTCTTC. Protein: CSVVKGGYEQFF.